This T cell receptor beta chain was retrieved from a study of cytomegalovirus exposure and HLA in healthy donors. With 60 Vbeta and 13 Jbeta primers, the PCR was carried out. Sequencing used immunoSEQ multiplex PCR; TCRdb keeps in-frame clones, though not all of them. This sample's clone table lists around 53,000 clones. The V gene's germline CDR1 is GTSNPN and CDR2 SVGIG (reference sequence). This CDR3 contains 15 residues. V lost 2 bases and J 3 bases, leaving 13 bases between the germline ends. For this clone: What it recognizes is unknown.

Study observations and caveats: In most subjects, TCR beta sequences reportedly gave accurate predictions of HLA-A and HLA-B alleles.

Unrecorded immune exposures were likely, despite nominal health at sampling. Sample: PBMCs. The sequence derives from a woman in her 30s in good health and CMV-seropositive. The chain joins TRBV30 to TRBJ2-2; maybe TRBD1 (5 bases). As DNA, the CDR3 is TGTGCCTGGAGTCGCAGGGTGTCTGACACCGGGGAGCTGTTTTTT. Its protein is CAWSRRVSDTGELFF.